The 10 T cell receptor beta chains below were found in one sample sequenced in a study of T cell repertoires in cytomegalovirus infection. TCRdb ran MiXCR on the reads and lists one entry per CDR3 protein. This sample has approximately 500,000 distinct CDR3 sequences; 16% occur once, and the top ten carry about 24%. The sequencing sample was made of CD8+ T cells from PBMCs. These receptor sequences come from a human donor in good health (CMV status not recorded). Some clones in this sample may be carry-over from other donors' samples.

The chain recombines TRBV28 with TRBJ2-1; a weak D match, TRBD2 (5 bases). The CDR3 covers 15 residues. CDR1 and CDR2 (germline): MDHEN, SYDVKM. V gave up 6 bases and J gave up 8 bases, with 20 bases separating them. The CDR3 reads CASRKRGLPGDEQFF. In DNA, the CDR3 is TGTGCCAGCAGAAAACGAGGGCTTCCTGGGGATGAGCAGTTCTTC.

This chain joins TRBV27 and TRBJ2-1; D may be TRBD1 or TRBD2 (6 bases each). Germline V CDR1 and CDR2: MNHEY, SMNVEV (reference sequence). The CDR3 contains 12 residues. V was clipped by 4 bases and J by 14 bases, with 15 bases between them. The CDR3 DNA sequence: TGTGCCAGCAGTTCCTTCGGGGGCTTGGAGTTCTTC. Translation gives CASSSFGGLEFF.

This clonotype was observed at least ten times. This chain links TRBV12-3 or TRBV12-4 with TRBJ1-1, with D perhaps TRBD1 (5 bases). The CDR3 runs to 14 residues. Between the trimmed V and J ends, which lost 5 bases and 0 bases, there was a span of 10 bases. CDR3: CASSQGRMNTEAFF. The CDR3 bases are TGTGCCAGCAGTCAGGGACGGATGAACACTGAAGCTTTCTTT.

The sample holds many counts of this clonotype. The CDR3 DNA reads TGTGCCAGCAGCTACCCCCGGGGAGGGTCGGACACTGAAGCTTTCTTT. Its protein product is CASSYPRGGSDTEAFF. The chain is built from TRBV11-2 and TRBJ1-1; no clear D gene. Germline assignment: CDR1 SGHAT and CDR2 FQNNGV. This CDR3 is 16 amino acids long. V lost 4 bases and J 3 bases, leaving 18 bases between the germline ends.

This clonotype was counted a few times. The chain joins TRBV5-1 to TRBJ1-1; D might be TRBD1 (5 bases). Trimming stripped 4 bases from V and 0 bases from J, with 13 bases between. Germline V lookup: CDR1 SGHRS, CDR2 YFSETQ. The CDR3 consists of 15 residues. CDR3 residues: CASSIRDRLNTEAFF. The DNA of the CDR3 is TGCGCCAGCAGCATAAGGGACCGTTTGAACACTGAAGCTTTCTTT.

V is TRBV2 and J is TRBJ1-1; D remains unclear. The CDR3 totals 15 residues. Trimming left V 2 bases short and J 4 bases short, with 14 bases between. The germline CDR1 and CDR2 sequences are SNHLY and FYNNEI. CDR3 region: CASSETGPGGTEAFF. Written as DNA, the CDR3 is TGTGCCAGCAGTGAAACTGGACCCGGAGGCACTGAAGCTTTCTTT. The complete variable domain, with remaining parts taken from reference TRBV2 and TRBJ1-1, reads EPEVTQTPSHQVTQMGQEVILRCVPISNHLYFYWYRQILGQKVEFLVSFYNNEISEKSEIFDDQFSVERPDGSNFTLKIRSTKLEDSAMYFCASSETGPGGTEAFFGQGTRLTVV.

The chain's CDR3 is CASSSVGPNEQYF. The CDR3 region has the DNA TGTGCCAGCAGTTCAGTGGGGCCGAACGAGCAGTACTTC. The chain links TRBV12-3 or TRBV12-4 to TRBJ2-7, with D perhaps matching TRBD1 (5 bases). This CDR3 spans 13 amino acids. Trimming cost V 4 bases and J 5 bases, with 12 bases left between them.

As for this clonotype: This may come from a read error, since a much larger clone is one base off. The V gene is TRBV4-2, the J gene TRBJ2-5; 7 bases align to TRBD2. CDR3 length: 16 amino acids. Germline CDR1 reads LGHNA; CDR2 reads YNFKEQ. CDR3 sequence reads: CASSQVEAGEDETLYF. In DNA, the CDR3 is TGTGCCAGCAGCCAAGTCGAGGCGGGAGAGGATGAGACCCTGTACTTC.

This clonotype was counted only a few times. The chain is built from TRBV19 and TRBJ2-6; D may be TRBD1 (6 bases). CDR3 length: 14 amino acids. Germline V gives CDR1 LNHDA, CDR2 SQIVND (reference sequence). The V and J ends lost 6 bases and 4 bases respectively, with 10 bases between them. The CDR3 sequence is CASRDSTGANVLTF. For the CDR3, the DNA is TGTGCCAGTAGGGACAGCACGGGGGCCAACGTCCTGACTTTC.

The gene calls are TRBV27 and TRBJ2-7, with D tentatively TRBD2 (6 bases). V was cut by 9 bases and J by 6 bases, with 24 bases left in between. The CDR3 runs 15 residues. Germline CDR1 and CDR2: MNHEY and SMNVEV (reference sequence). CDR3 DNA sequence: TGTGCCAGTAATCTTCGCGGGGCCCATCTGTCCGAGCAGTACTTC. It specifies CASNLRGAHLSEQYF.